This T cell receptor beta chain was obtained from a study of blood T cell repertoires in COVID-19. Sequencing was performed with immunoSEQ multiplex PCR; in TCRdb, only in-frame clones are kept and a portion is missing. Here the sample spans about 110,000 clones, about 75% being singletons. The CDR3 extends over 16 amino acids. Sequences were obtained from peripheral blood. V and J are TRBV21-1 and TRBJ1-1. TRBV21-1 is a pseudogene. This TCR came from a man older than 75 with acute or convalescent COVID-19. DNA of the CDR3: TGTGCCAGCAGCAAAGACCGGACCGCGGAGGGCACTGAAGCTTTCTTT. Amino acids: CASSKDRTAEGTEAFF.